Below are 27 T cell receptor beta chains sequenced from a single sample in a study of control samples from healthy donors and cancer patients. Sequencing used immunoSEQ multiplex PCR; TCRdb keeps in-frame clones, though not all of them. The sample includes about 120,000 clones, roughly 92% of them seen just once. Sequences were obtained from blood. All receptors come from a man younger than 35 in good health.

The chain couples TRBV9 to TRBJ1-1; possible D gene TRBD1, 6 bases. Germline assignment: CDR1 SGDLS and CDR2 YYNGEE. CDR3 size: 16 residues. V lost 4 bases, J lost 1 base, and 17 bases lay in between. The CDR3 region is CASSRWGGAGNTEAFF. In DNA, the CDR3 is TGTGCCAGCAGCCGATGGGGGGGCGCTGGGAACACTGAAGCTTTCTTT.

The J gene is TRBJ1-4, the V gene TRBV19, with D unclear. Trimming pared 6 bases from V and 7 bases from J, leaving 18 bases between. CDR3 length: 15 residues. Germline V CDR1 and CDR2: LNHDA, SQIVND (reference sequence). The CDR3 nucleotides read TGTGCCAGTAGCACCATTTCAAAGGCCGGTGAAAAACTGTTTTTT. Amino acids: CASSTISKAGEKLFF.

The chain employs TRBV6-4 and TRBJ2-2; D is undetermined. This CDR3 contains 13 residues. Germline CDR1 and CDR2: MRHNA and SNTAGT. Deletions cut 4 bases from V and 4 bases from J, with 7 bases between. CDR3: CASSVEATGELFF. The CDR3 DNA is TGTGCCAGCAGTGTCGAAGCCACCGGGGAGCTGTTTTTT.

The rearrangement joins TRBV5-1 to TRBJ1-4, with D possibly matching TRBD1 (6 bases). Germline values: CDR1 SGHRS, CDR2 YFSETQ. Trimming took 2 bases from V and 8 from J, leaving 13 bases between them. The CDR3 has 14 amino acids. The CDR3 region has the DNA TGCGCCAGCAGCTTAACAGGGTTCGGGGAAAAACTGTTTTTT. Its protein is CASSLTGFGEKLFF.

Notes on this clone: Germline and junction disagree at one end, which may indicate a read error. The chain joins TRBV19 to TRBJ1-2; D ambiguous. The germline gives CDR1 LNHDA, CDR2 SQIVND (reference sequence). The CDR3 runs to 17 residues. This CDR3 reads CASSSQTAGIANYGHTF. In DNA, the CDR3 is TGTGCCAGTAGTTCGCAAACCGCGGGGATAGCTAACTATGGCCACACCTTC.

V and J are TRBV7-9 and TRBJ2-3; tentative D call: TRBD1 (5 bases). The CDR3 is 14 amino acids. Germline V gives CDR1 SEHNR, CDR2 FQNEAQ (reference sequence). V dropped 3 bases and J dropped 6 bases, with 13 bases sitting between them. CDR3 DNA sequence: TGTGCCAGCAGCTTGGGGCTATCCGGGGATACGCAGTATTTT. Translated, it gives CASSLGLSGDTQYF.

The rearrangement joins TRBV6-5 to TRBJ2-1; D not resolved. The CDR3 length is 15 residues. The V gene lost 6 bases and the J gene lost 1 base, with 13 bases spanning the gap. Germline values: CDR1 MNHEY, CDR2 SVGAGI. Here the CDR3 reads CASSQGETSYNEQFF. The CDR3 coding sequence is TGTGCCAGCAGCCAAGGTGAGACGTCCTACAATGAGCAGTTCTTC.

This sequence joins TRBV2 and TRBJ2-1; the D is unclear. Germline V gene sequence: CDR1 SNHLY, CDR2 FYNNEI. V lost 3 bases and J lost 7, with 7 bases in between. The CDR3 has 12 residues. The CDR3 reads CASSDRENEQFF. As DNA, the CDR3 is TGTGCCAGCAGTGATCGCGAAAATGAGCAGTTCTTC.

V gene TRBV5-4 combines with J gene TRBJ1-2; unclear D gene. The ends were cut back, 4 bases at V and 5 bases at J, with 15 bases in the middle. In germline, CDR1 is SGHNT, CDR2 YYREEE (reference sequence). The CDR3 is 14 amino acids. As DNA, the CDR3 is TGTGCCAGCAGCCAGAGGGTAGGGAGTTATGGCTACACCTTC. Encoded protein: CASSQRVGSYGYTF.

The chain carries TRBV7-2 and TRBJ2-1; D is unclear. The ends were cut back, 5 bases at V and 7 bases at J, with 6 bases in the middle. This CDR3 comprises 11 residues. Germline lookup yields CDR1 SGHTA and CDR2 FQGNSA. The CDR3 protein is CASSVKNEQFF. CDR3 DNA sequence: TGTGCCAGCAGCGTAAAGAATGAGCAGTTCTTC. The full variable domain, rest sourced from reference TRBV7-2 and TRBJ2-1, is GAGVSQSPSNKVTEKGKDVELRCDPISGHTALYWYRQSLGQGLEFLIYFQGNSAPDKSGLPSDRFSAERTGGSVSTLTIQRTQQEDSAVYLCASSVKNEQFFGPGTRLTVL.

The chain carries TRBV10-3 and TRBJ2-5; 10 bases match TRBD2. The CDR3 length is 13 residues. Germline V gene sequence: CDR1 ENHRY, CDR2 SYGVKD. Germline trimming cut 11 bases from V and 2 bases from J; bases unmatched to any gene: 5. The chain's CDR3 is CAVSGGAQETQYF. The DNA for the CDR3 is TGTGCCGTAAGCGGGGGGGCTCAAGAGACCCAGTACTTC.

This rearrangement joins TRBV9 to TRBJ2-1; D might be TRBD2 (5 bases). This CDR3 region has 13 residues. Trimming removed 3 bases from V and 10 bases from J, with 14 bases in between. CDR1 is SGDLS and CDR2 is YYNGEE in the germline V gene. The DNA for the CDR3 is TGTGCCAGCAGCGCCAACAGCGGCCAAGAGCAGTTCTTC. It translates to CASSANSGQEQFF.

The genes are TRBV11-2 and TRBJ2-1, with 9 bases identical to TRBD2. From germline, CDR1 is SGHAT and CDR2 FQNNGV. The CDR3 contains 17 residues. After removal of 0 bases from V and 4 bases from J, the junction contained 7 bases not matched to a gene. The CDR3 protein is CASSLDLLAGGYNEQFF. CDR3 nucleotides: TGTGCCAGCAGCTTAGACCTTCTTGCGGGGGGGTACAATGAGCAGTTCTTC.

Comment on this clone: Other DNA sequences from this sample encode an identical CDR3 as well. This rearrangement joins TRBV9 to TRBJ1-4, with TRBD1 as a possible D gene (6 bases). This CDR3 has 15 residues. CDR1 and CDR2 from the germline V gene are SGDLS and YYNGEE. V was trimmed by 0 bases and J by 7 bases, leaving 13 bases between them. The CDR3 DNA is TGTGCCAGCAGCGTAGAAGCAGGGGTCGGTGAAAAACTGTTTTTT. It translates to CASSVEAGVGEKLFF.

The chain is built from TRBV6-5 and TRBJ1-4; 8 bases align to TRBD1. CDR3 length: 15 residues. In germline, CDR1 is MNHEY, CDR2 SVGAGI. The ends lost 2 bases at V and 8 bases at J; junction bases unmatched: 7. The CDR3 region has the DNA TGTGCCAGCAGTTACGGCGCAGGGGGCGACGAAAAACTGTTTTTT. Amino acid sequence: CASSYGAGGDEKLFF.

The sample holds a few counts of this clone. The rearrangement links TRBV3-1 (or the pseudogene TRBV3-2) to TRBJ1-3; no clear D gene. CDR1 LGHDT and CDR2 YNNKEL come from the germline V gene (reference sequence). Trimming took 1 base from V and 0 from J, leaving 4 bases between them. CDR3 size: 14 residues. The CDR3 DNA reads TGTGCCAGCAGCCAAGTGGGCTCTGGAAACACCATATATTTT. Its translation is CASSQVGSGNTIYF.

This chain uses TRBV30 with TRBJ2-5; D remains unclear. Germline CDR1 is GTSNPN and CDR2 is SVGIG (reference sequence). The V gene lost 2 bases and the J gene lost 5 bases, with 9 bases spanning the gap. The CDR3 is made up of 12 amino acids. CDR3 sequence (DNA): TGTGCCTGGAGTAGAAGGTGGGAGACCCAGTACTTC. As protein: CAWSRRWETQYF.

This clone was counted many times. The chain employs TRBV5-4 and TRBJ1-2; D unclear. Per germline, CDR1 SGHNT and CDR2 YYREEE (reference sequence). Trimming pared 4 bases from V and 1 base from J, leaving 8 bases between. This CDR3 spans 13 amino acids. CDR3 protein: CASSRVNNYGYTF. The DNA for the CDR3 is TGTGCCAGCAGCCGGGTGAATAACTATGGCTACACCTTC.

This clone was counted a few times. The gene calls are TRBV18 and TRBJ2-1; D gene unclear. Germline CDR1 reads KGHSH; CDR2 reads LQKENI. The CDR3 has 14 residues. Trimming left V 3 bases short and J 8 bases short, with 14 bases between. This chain's CDR3 is CASSPVLGWDEQFF. In DNA, the CDR3 is TGTGCCAGCTCACCTGTTCTAGGGTGGGATGAGCAGTTCTTC.

This chain uses TRBV28 with TRBJ1-5; D is perhaps TRBD1 (5 bases). Trimming removed 5 bases at V and 5 bases at J, with 19 bases between. The length of the CDR3 is 16 residues. CDR1 is MDHEN and CDR2 is SYDVKM in the germline V gene. The CDR3 is CASSTNGGSSDQPQHF. The DNA for the CDR3 is TGTGCCAGCAGTACCAACGGGGGGTCGTCCGATCAGCCCCAGCATTTT.

This chain links TRBV6-1 with TRBJ2-3; D is perhaps TRBD1 (5 bases). The CDR3 runs 15 residues. Per the germline V gene, CDR1 is MNHNS and CDR2 is SASEGT. V gave up 1 base and J gave up 2 bases, with 10 bases separating them. In DNA form, the CDR3 reads TGTGCCAGCAGTGAAGTTAGGGGCTTCACAGATACGCAGTATTTT. This encodes CASSEVRGFTDTQYF.

The rearrangement links TRBV27 to TRBJ2-1, with 9 bases lining up with TRBD1. Germline V gene lookup returns CDR1 MNHEY and CDR2 SMNVEV (reference sequence). This CDR3 has 19 amino acids. With 2 bases clipped from V and 6 bases from J, the junction kept 17 bases outside the gene matches. DNA for the CDR3: TGTGCCAGCAGTTTAGCGTTTGACAGGGGGTCTTTTTCTAGCAATGAGCAGTTCTTC. Its protein product is CASSLAFDRGSFSSNEQFF.

This clone was recorded only once. The genes are TRBV7-2 and TRBJ2-1; 10 nucleotides align to TRBD2. V shed 1 base and J 5 bases; nucleotides not matched to a gene: 11. This CDR3 has 18 amino acids. Germline V gives CDR1 SGHTA, CDR2 FQGNSA. CDR3 sequence reads: CASSLVASGGPRDNEQFF. CDR3 DNA: TGTGCCAGCAGCTTAGTCGCTAGCGGGGGACCACGCGACAATGAGCAGTTCTTC.

CDR3 DNA: TGTGCCACCAGCACCGGGACAGTCTACGAGCAGTACTTC. Encoded protein: CATSTGTVYEQYF. This chain links TRBV15 with TRBJ2-7; 7 positions match TRBD1. V shed 4 bases and J 3 bases; nucleotides not matched to a gene: 3. From germline, CDR1 is LNHNV and CDR2 YYDKDF (reference sequence). The CDR3 contains 13 residues. Full variable domain (missing parts from reference TRBV15 and TRBJ2-7): DAMVIQNPRYQVTQFGKPVTLSCSQTLNHNVMYWYQQKSSQAPKLLFHYYDKDFNNEADTPDNFQSRRPNTSFCFLDIRSPGLGDTAMYLCATSTGTVYEQYFGPGTRLTVT.

This clone was detected only a few times. The J gene is TRBJ1-1, the V gene TRBV7-3; TRBD1 agrees at 9 bases. The V gene's germline CDR1 is SGHTA and CDR2 FQGTGA. The ends lost 2 bases at V and 8 bases at J; junction bases unmatched: 3. The CDR3 is 13 amino acids. The DNA of the CDR3 is TGTGCCAGCAGCTTAGGGGACAGGGTAGAAGCTTTCTTT. It yields the protein CASSLGDRVEAFF.

The V gene is TRBV19, the J gene TRBJ1-2; the D is unclear. Germline CDR1 and CDR2: LNHDA and SQIVND (reference sequence). There are 14 residues in the CDR3. The V gene lost 3 bases and the J gene lost 0 bases, with 8 bases spanning the gap. The CDR3 spells CASSMYRANYGYTF. In nucleotides, the CDR3 is TGTGCCAGTAGTATGTACCGTGCTAACTATGGCTACACCTTC.

This rearrangement joins TRBV2 to TRBJ2-7; TRBD1 might be the D (5 bases). The CDR3 contains 11 residues. Trimming pared 7 bases from V and 4 bases from J, leaving 8 bases between. Germline assignment: CDR1 SNHLY and CDR2 FYNNEI. CDR3 sequence reads: CASIRGYEQYF. CDR3 bases: TGTGCCAGCATAAGGGGATACGAGCAGTACTTC.